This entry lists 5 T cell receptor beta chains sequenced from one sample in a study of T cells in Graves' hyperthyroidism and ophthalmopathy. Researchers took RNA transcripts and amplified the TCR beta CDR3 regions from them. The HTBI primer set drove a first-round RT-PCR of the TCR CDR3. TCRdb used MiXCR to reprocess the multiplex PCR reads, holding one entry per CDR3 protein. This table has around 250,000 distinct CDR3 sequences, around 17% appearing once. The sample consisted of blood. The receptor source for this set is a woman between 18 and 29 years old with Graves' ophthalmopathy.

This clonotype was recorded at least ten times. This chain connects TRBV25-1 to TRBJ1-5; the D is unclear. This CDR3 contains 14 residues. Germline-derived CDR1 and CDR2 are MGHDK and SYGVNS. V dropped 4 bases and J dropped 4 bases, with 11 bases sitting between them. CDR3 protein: CASSGFTTNQPQHF. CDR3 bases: TGTGCCAGCAGTGGCTTCACGACGAATCAGCCCCAGCATTTT.

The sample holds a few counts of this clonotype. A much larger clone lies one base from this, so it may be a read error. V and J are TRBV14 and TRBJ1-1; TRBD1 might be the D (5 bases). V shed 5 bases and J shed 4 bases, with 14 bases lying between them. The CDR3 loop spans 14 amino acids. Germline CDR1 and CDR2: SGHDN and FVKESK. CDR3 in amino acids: CASSGGCRATEAFF. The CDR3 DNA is TGTGCCAGCAGCGGGGGGTGCCGAGCCACTGAAGCTTTCTTT.

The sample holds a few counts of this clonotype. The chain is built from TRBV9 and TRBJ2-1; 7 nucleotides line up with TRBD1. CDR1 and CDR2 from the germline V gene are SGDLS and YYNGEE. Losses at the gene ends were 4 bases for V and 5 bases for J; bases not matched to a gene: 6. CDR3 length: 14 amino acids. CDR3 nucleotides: TGTGCCAGCAGCCAAATCGACAGGGACAATGAGCAGTTCTTC. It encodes CASSQIDRDNEQFF.

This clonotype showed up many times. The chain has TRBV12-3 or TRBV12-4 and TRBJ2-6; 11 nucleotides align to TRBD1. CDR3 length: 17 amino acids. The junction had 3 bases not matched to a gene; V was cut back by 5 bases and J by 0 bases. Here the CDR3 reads CASSPGTGGSGANVLTF. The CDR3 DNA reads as TGTGCCAGCAGTCCCGGGACAGGGGGCTCTGGGGCCAACGTCCTGACTTTC.

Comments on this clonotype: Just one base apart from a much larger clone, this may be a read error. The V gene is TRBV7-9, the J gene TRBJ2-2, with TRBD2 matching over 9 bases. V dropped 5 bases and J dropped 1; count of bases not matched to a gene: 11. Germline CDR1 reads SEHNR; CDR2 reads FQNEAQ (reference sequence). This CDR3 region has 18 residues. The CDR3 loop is CASSLRERGDENTGELFF. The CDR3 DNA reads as TGTGCCAGCAGCCTCCGGGAGCGGGGGGACGAGAACACCGGGGAGCTGTTTTTT.